The 26 T cell receptor beta chains below come from one sample, sequenced in a study of blood T cells in healthy people across ages. A J-beta primer mix and a sample-barcoded 5' primer were used in a second PCR of roughly 6 to 11 cycles. In TCRdb, the 5' RACE reads were re-called with MiXCR into one record per CDR3 protein. The table shows about 630,000 distinct CDR3 sequences, with 21% occurring only once. Sequenced material: blood. These TCRs come from a man between 65 and 85 years old in good health.

This clonotype was seen a few times. The CDR3 protein is CASSLDPGAREKLFF. Here the CDR3 DNA reads TGCGCCAGCAGCTTGGATCCAGGGGCAAGGGAAAAACTGTTTTTT. The chain links TRBV5-1 to TRBJ1-4; a possible D gene is TRBD1 (6 bases). The V gene lost 0 bases and the J gene lost 8 bases, with 14 bases spanning the gap. Germline V gene lookup returns CDR1 SGHRS and CDR2 YFSETQ. This CDR3 has 15 residues.

The chain joins TRBV28 to TRBJ2-5, with D uncertain. Judging by the DNA end, TRBJ2-1 fits better; the J call may be wrong. The CDR3 contains 14 residues. Germline V gives CDR1 MDHEN, CDR2 SYDVKM. CDR3 amino acids: CASSLVLGYNEQFF. In nucleotides, the CDR3 is TGTGCCAGCAGTTTAGTCCTTGGGTACAATGAGCAGTTCTTC.

This clonotype is a singleton in its sample. This CDR3 is CSAPDTQGQPQHF. The DNA of the CDR3 is TGCAGTGCCCCAGACACACAGGGACAGCCCCAGCATTTT. V usage is TRBV20-1 and J usage is TRBJ1-5; maybe TRBD1 (6 bases). The germline CDR1 and CDR2 sequences are DFQATT and SNEGSKA (reference sequence). The CDR3 runs 13 residues. Trimming stripped 6 bases from V and 7 bases from J, with 16 bases between.

This clonotype was detected a few times. The rearrangement links TRBV2 to TRBJ2-2, with 7 bases aligning to TRBD2. V trimming: 5 bases; J trimming: 3 bases; junction bases outside the gene matches: 6. Germline V lookup: CDR1 SNHLY, CDR2 FYNNEI. The length of the CDR3 is 15 residues. Here the CDR3 reads CASSPSSGYTGELFF. CDR3 DNA: TGTGCCAGCAGTCCTTCTAGCGGATACACCGGGGAGCTGTTTTTT.

This clonotype was seen repeatedly, ten times or more. The V call is TRBV25-1, the J call TRBJ2-1, with 12 bases matching TRBD2. Germline V gene lookup returns CDR1 MGHDK and CDR2 SYGVNS. Trimming at V came to 10 bases and at J to 7 bases, leaving 5 bases not matched to a gene. The CDR3 is 13 residues long. The CDR3 reads CATQTSGSNEQFF. DNA for the CDR3: TGTGCCACACAGACTAGCGGGAGTAATGAGCAGTTCTTC.

The chain couples TRBV6-2 or TRBV6-3 to TRBJ2-7, with D maybe TRBD2 (5 bases). Trimming stripped 0 bases from V and 5 bases from J, with 14 bases between. CDR3 length: 15 amino acids. CDR1 and CDR2 from the germline V gene are MNHEY and SVGEGT. For the CDR3, the DNA is TGTGCCAGCAGTTACTCTCCGGACTCCCCGCACGAGCAGTACTTC. Translated, it gives CASSYSPDSPHEQYF.

This clonotype was detected ten times or more. The chain combines TRBV6-6 with TRBJ2-5, with 14 bases matching TRBD2. Germline V gene data show CDR1 as MNHNY and CDR2 as SVGAGI (reference sequence). V shed 4 bases and J 5 bases; nucleotides not matched to a gene: 6. This CDR3 comprises 16 residues. The CDR3 reads CASSSGLAGVGETQYF. CDR3 sequence (DNA): TGTGCCAGCAGTTCGGGACTAGCGGGAGTGGGGGAGACCCAGTACTTC.

The rearrangement uses TRBV20-1 and TRBJ2-1; no clear D. The J call may be in error: the DNA end matches TRBJ2-7 better. Germline V gene data show CDR1 as DFQATT and CDR2 as SNEGSKA (reference sequence). The CDR3 spans 13 residues. CDR3 sequence reads: CSARVGFLYEQYF. The CDR3 DNA follows: TGCAGTGCTAGAGTAGGATTCCTCTACGAGCAGTACTTC.

The chain joins TRBV4-2 to TRBJ2-1, with 7 positions matching TRBD2. The DNA end favors TRBJ2-7, so the J call may be wrong. The CDR3 totals 16 residues. Germline V gene lookup returns CDR1 LGHNA and CDR2 YNFKEQ. The CDR3 is CASSPPGLPQLGEQYF. The CDR3 DNA sequence: TGTGCCAGCAGCCCCCCGGGACTACCCCAACTCGGAGAGCAGTACTTC.

Comment on this clonotype: Compared with germline, one end of the junction differs, possibly owing to a read error. The chain uses TRBV12-3 or TRBV12-4 and TRBJ1-2, with D tentatively TRBD1 (5 bases). The CDR3 sequence is 11 residues long. DNA for the CDR3: TGTGCCAGCAGTACCGGGGGACCTCCTTGGTTC. It is translated as CASSTGGPPWF.

The chain joins TRBV30 to TRBJ2-7, with 8 bases that match TRBD2. The V and J ends lost 2 bases and 6 bases, in that order; junction bases with no gene match: 9. This CDR3 spans 14 amino acids. Germline assignment: CDR1 GTSNPN and CDR2 SVGIG (reference sequence). Here the CDR3 reads CAWSPGGPLSEQYF. The CDR3 region has the DNA TGTGCCTGGAGTCCGGGAGGGCCCCTCTCCGAGCAGTACTTC.

As regards this clonotype: This likely comes from a read error, as the CDR3 has no conserved phenylalanine or tryptophan at its end. The J gene is TRBJ1-3, the V gene TRBV7-9, with D hard to call. The CDR3 sequence is 15 residues long. V lost 6 bases, J lost 1 base, and 13 bases lay in between. Germline values: CDR1 SEHNR, CDR2 FQNEAQ (reference sequence). As DNA, the CDR3 is TGTGCCAGCAGTATAGCCGGGTCGTCTGGAAACACCATATATTCT. This translates into CASSIAGSSGNTIYS.

The V call is TRBV27, the J call TRBJ1-4; D is possibly TRBD1 (6 bases). CDR3 length equals 17 residues. V gave up 5 bases and J gave up 0 bases, with 16 bases separating them. The germline V gene has CDR1 MNHEY and CDR2 SMNVEV (reference sequence). CDR3 DNA: TGTGCCAGCAGTGCCTACAGGGACCGTGCAACTAATGAAAAACTGTTTTTT. This sequence encodes CASSAYRDRATNEKLFF.

The rearrangement uses TRBV29-1 and TRBJ2-5, with 13 bases that match TRBD2. The better agreement between TRBJ2-1 and the DNA end casts doubt on the J call. The CDR3 spans 15 residues. CDR1 and CDR2 from the germline V gene are SQVTM and ANQGSEA. CDR3 sequence: CSGRTSGGSRNEQFF. The CDR3, as DNA: TGCAGCGGGAGGACTAGCGGGGGCTCGAGAAATGAGCAGTTCTTC.

This clonotype appeared a few times. This chain connects TRBV20-1 to TRBJ2-1; 10 bases fit TRBD2. Trimming removed 3 bases from V and 3 bases from J; junction bases left unmatched: 8. The V gene's germline CDR1 is DFQATT and CDR2 SNEGSKA (reference sequence). The CDR3 extends over 16 amino acids. The CDR3 coding sequence is TGCAGTGCTAGTGTCCCCTTAGCGGGAGGCTACAATGAGCAGTTCTTC. Translation gives CSASVPLAGGYNEQFF.

This clonotype was found a few times. The chain joins TRBV30 to TRBJ2-1; the D gene is possibly TRBD2 (5 bases). Between the trimmed V and J ends, which lost 2 bases and 4 bases, there was a span of 15 bases. Per the germline V gene, CDR1 is GTSNPN and CDR2 is SVGIG (reference sequence). The CDR3 spans 15 residues. The CDR3 loop reads CAWSPRRGKYNEQFF. The CDR3 nucleotides are TGTGCCTGGAGTCCCCGACGGGGAAAGTACAATGAGCAGTTCTTC.

This clonotype was seen only a few times. The chain is built from TRBV19 and TRBJ2-5; 7 positions agree with TRBD1. The closer fit of TRBJ2-7 to the DNA end suggests the J call may be wrong. The CDR3 sequence is 13 residues long. Germline-derived CDR1 and CDR2 are LNHDA and SQIVND (reference sequence). The CDR3 bases are TGTGCCAGTAGTATGAGGGGGCTCTACGAGCAGTACTTC. It encodes CASSMRGLYEQYF.

V is TRBV2 and J is TRBJ1-4; D remains ambiguous. The CDR3 is made up of 13 amino acids. Trimming cost V 7 bases and J 5 bases, with 11 bases left between them. CDR1 is SNHLY, CDR2 FYNNEI, per germline. CDR3 DNA sequence: TGTGCCAGCACTTGGCAGAAAAATGAAAAACTGTTTTTT. Protein: CASTWQKNEKLFF.

CDR3 region: CASSLPTGQETQYF. In DNA form, the CDR3 reads TGCGCCAGCAGCTTGCCGACAGGCCAAGAGACCCAGTACTTC. The rearrangement joins TRBV5-1 to TRBJ2-5, with D possibly being TRBD1 (6 bases). Germline V gene lookup returns CDR1 SGHRS and CDR2 YFSETQ. The V end was cut by 1 base, the J end by 1 base, with 8 bases between. The CDR3 totals 14 residues.

The chain joins TRBV15 to TRBJ2-5; D ambiguous. The CDR3 spans 15 residues. The V end lost 0 bases, the J end lost 0 bases, and 8 bases lay between the germline ends. Germline CDR1 reads LNHNV; CDR2 reads YYDKDF (reference sequence). Written as DNA, the CDR3 is TGTGCCACCAGCAGAGATGATTGGTACCAAGAGACCCAGTACTTC. It specifies CATSRDDWYQETQYF. Full variable domain (missing parts from reference TRBV15 and TRBJ2-5): DAMVIQNPRYQVTQFGKPVTLSCSQTLNHNVMYWYQQKSSQAPKLLFHYYDKDFNNEADTPDNFQSRRPNTSFCFLDIRSPGLGDTAMYLCATSRDDWYQETQYFGPGTRLLVL.

The CDR3 DNA reads as TGTGCCTGGCGGGACGGCACGAACACCGGGGAGCTGTTTTTT. Translated: CAWRDGTNTGELFF. The gene calls are TRBV30 and TRBJ2-2; D may match TRBD1 or TRBD2 (5 bases each). The V gene's germline CDR1 is GTSNPN and CDR2 SVGIG (reference sequence). V was pared by 5 bases and J by 0 bases, with 10 bases between. There are 14 residues in the CDR3.

At least ten counts were recorded for this clonotype. The chain employs TRBV10-3 and TRBJ2-3; D is perhaps TRBD2 (5 bases). Germline loops: CDR1 ENHRY, CDR2 SYGVKD. Trimming took 6 bases from V and 0 from J, leaving 10 bases between them. This CDR3 comprises 14 residues. This CDR3 is CAIRTTISTDTQYF. The CDR3 region has the DNA TGTGCCATCAGGACTACTATAAGCACAGATACGCAGTATTTT.

The chain is built from TRBV20-1 and TRBJ2-7; 7 nucleotides align to TRBD2. Germline trimming cut 3 bases from V and 4 bases from J; bases unmatched to any gene: 9. Germline CDR1 DFQATT, CDR2 SNEGSKA (reference sequence). This CDR3 contains 14 residues. The CDR3 spells CSASLPMGGYEQYF. DNA of the CDR3: TGCAGTGCTAGTCTTCCAATGGGGGGGTACGAGCAGTACTTC.

This clonotype has a handful of counts. The rearrangement joins TRBV5-1 to TRBJ2-6, with TRBD1 matching over 8 bases. Germline assignment: CDR1 SGHRS and CDR2 YFSETQ. The length of the CDR3 is 17 residues. The trim removed 2 bases at V and 3 bases at J, leaving 7 bases unmatched. The CDR3 bases are TGCGCCAGCAGCTTTGGGGCAGGGGGCCTTGGGGCCAACGTCCTGACTTTC. Translation gives CASSFGAGGLGANVLTF. The complete variable domain, with remaining parts taken from reference TRBV5-1 and TRBJ2-6, reads KAGVTQTPRYLIKTRGQQVTLSCSPISGHRSVSWYQQTPGQGLQFLFEYFSETQRNKGNFPGRFSGRQFSNSRSEMNVSTLELGDSALYLCASSFGAGGLGANVLTFGAGSRLTVL.

There are a few counts of this clonotype. This rearrangement joins TRBV6-1 to TRBJ2-7, with a tentative D call TRBD1 (6 bases). Germline-derived CDR1 and CDR2 are MNHNS and SASEGT. Trimming shortened V by 1 base and J by 0 bases, and 10 bases separated the two germline ends. The CDR3 sequence is 15 residues long. The CDR3 loop is CASSEGRGPSYEQYF. The CDR3 bases are TGTGCCAGCAGTGAAGGCAGGGGACCCTCCTACGAGCAGTACTTC.

V is TRBV7-8 and J is TRBJ1-1; 9 positions agree with TRBD1. The trim removed 4 bases at V and 0 bases at J, leaving 6 bases unmatched. This CDR3 contains 16 residues. Germline lookup yields CDR1 SGHVS and CDR2 FQNEAQ. In DNA form, the CDR3 reads TGTGCCAGCAGCTCCCGGGACAGGGACTTGAACACTGAAGCTTTCTTT. Protein: CASSSRDRDLNTEAFF.